This T cell receptor (beta chain) appears in the sequencing data of a study of metastatic and nonmetastatic thyroid tumors. TCRdb re-called the PCR reads via MiXCR. The sample records about 85,000 clones, approximately 9% being singletons. This clone turned up a few times. A much larger clone differs by one base, so this may be a read error. Each patient came to thyroid surgery without any prior treatment (of any kind). The CDR3 has 16 amino acids. CDR1 is LNHNV, CDR2 YYDKDF, per germline (reference sequence). With 0 bases clipped from V and 2 bases from J, the junction kept 4 bases outside the gene matches.

The sequence was collected from a female donor with papillary thyroid cancer or a benign thyroid nodule (not recorded which). Some clones in this sample may be carry-over from other donors' samples. Sequenced input: blood. V gene TRBV15 combines with J gene TRBJ1-5; 7 nucleotides align to TRBD1. The CDR3: CATSREARGGNQPQHF. The CDR3, as DNA: TGTGCCACCAGCAGAGAAGCCAGGGGGGGCAATCAGCCCCAGCATTTT.